This T cell receptor (beta chain) was sequenced in a study of OX40 agonist ivuxolimab in advanced cancers. About the study: Patients treated during dose escalation were battling hepatocellular carcinoma, melanoma, renal cell or head and neck cancer. Findings of the study overall: Expanded peripheral T-cell antigen specificity went undetermined. At 0.1 to 3.0 mg/kg, CD4+ and CD8+ blood T cells expanded clonally by week 6.

This CDR3 is 20 amino acids long. The V end lost 1 base, the J end lost 0 bases, and 24 bases lay between the germline ends. CDR1 LNHNV and CDR2 YYDKDF come from the germline V gene (reference sequence). For this clone: The target antigen is unknown.

Profiling relied on immunoSEQ multiplex PCR, and the TCRdb table lists in-frame clones only, not all of them. The sample gives tens of thousands of clones, 90% of which show up once; around 0.33% is in the top ten. This clonotype was obtained from an adult with an advanced solid tumor such as melanoma, head and neck, liver or kidney cancer. The chain has TRBV15 and TRBJ1-1; D call uncertain. Sequencing used CD4+ or CD8+ T cells sorted from blood, obtained in a trial of the OX40 agonist ivuxolimab. The CDR3 DNA reads TGTGCCACCAGCAGAGTGAGTCTGAATATAGATGGCAGCATGAACACTGAAGCTTTCTTT. This codes for CATSRVSLNIDGSMNTEAFF.